The 18 T cell receptor beta chains presented below share a single source sample, sequenced in a study of cytomegalovirus exposure and HLA in healthy donors. Clones were sequenced by immunoSEQ multiplex PCR, and TCRdb holds only the in-frame ones, with some missing. Among around 400,000 clones listed, roughly 88% were seen once. The material sequenced was PBMCs. The receptors stem from a woman younger than 30 in good health and CMV-seronegative.

This rearrangement joins TRBV7-2 to TRBJ2-1, with 7 bases lining up with TRBD2. Germline CDR1 is SGHTA and CDR2 is FQGNSA. V shed 8 bases, J shed 7 bases, and the junction held 11 bases outside the gene matches. The length of the CDR3 is 14 residues. The CDR3 spells CASYEGGPRNEQFF. The DNA for the CDR3 is TGTGCCAGCTATGAGGGAGGGCCTAGGAATGAGCAGTTCTTC. Full variable domain (remainder filled in from reference TRBV7-2 and TRBJ2-1): GAGVSQSPSNKVTEKGKDVELRCDPISGHTALYWYRQSLGQGLEFLIYFQGNSAPDKSGLPSDRFSAERTGGSVSTLTIQRTQQEDSAVYLCASYEGGPRNEQFFGPGTRLTVL.

J is TRBJ2-1 and V is TRBV19, with 7 bases fitting TRBD2. CDR3 length: 18 residues. The V gene end was trimmed by 5 bases and the J gene end by 0 bases; junction bases not matched to a gene: 13. CDR1 is LNHDA and CDR2 is SQIVND in the germline V gene (reference sequence). The CDR3 region has the DNA TGTGCCAGTAGTGCCGTCCGGCTAGCGGAAAGCTCCTACAATGAGCAGTTCTTC. Amino acid sequence: CASSAVRLAESSYNEQFF.

The chain carries TRBV4-2 and TRBJ2-7; TRBD2 agrees at 13 bases. Trimming at V came to 1 base and at J to 4 bases, leaving 10 bases not matched to a gene. CDR3 length: 18 residues. Germline V CDR1 and CDR2: LGHNA, YNFKEQ. Here the CDR3 DNA reads TGTGCCAGCAGCCAAGGAGGGACTAGCGGGGAGGGCGGTTACGAGCAGTACTTC. It is translated as CASSQGGTSGEGGYEQYF.

Notes on this clone: Other DNA sequences in the sample encode the same CDR3. The J gene is TRBJ2-7, the V gene TRBV6-1, with 12 nucleotides matching TRBD1. Losses at the gene ends were 5 bases for V and 4 bases for J; bases not matched to a gene: 6. Germline CDR1 MNHNS, CDR2 SASEGT. CDR3 length: 15 residues. The CDR3 coding sequence is TGTGCCAGCAGTTCGAGGGACAGGGGGCTATACGAGCAGTACTTC. As protein: CASSSRDRGLYEQYF.

The chain has TRBV11-2 and TRBJ1-3, with 7 bases that match TRBD1. V was pared by 1 base and J by 2 bases, with 8 bases of the junction left unmatched. The CDR3 is made up of 17 amino acids. Per germline, CDR1 SGHAT and CDR2 FQNNGV. CDR3 in amino acids: CASSLGGWGQPGNTIYF. In DNA, the CDR3 is TGTGCCAGCAGCTTAGGCGGGTGGGGACAGCCTGGAAACACCATATATTTT.

V is TRBV4-3 and J is TRBJ2-7; 9 bases are a match to TRBD2. The CDR3 contains 15 residues. The germline V gene encodes CDR1 LGHNA and CDR2 YSLEER. Trimming took 5 bases from V and 1 from J; bases not matched to a gene: 6. This chain's CDR3 is CASSMSGGPSYEQYF. CDR3 sequence (DNA): TGCGCCAGCAGCATGAGCGGGGGGCCGTCCTACGAGCAGTACTTC.

The chain combines TRBV30 with TRBJ1-6, with D maybe TRBD1 (5 bases). Germline assignment: CDR1 GTSNPN and CDR2 SVGIG (reference sequence). Trimming removed 0 bases from V and 9 bases from J, with 12 bases in between. The CDR3 length is 14 residues. CDR3 loop: CAWSVGAGSSPLHF. CDR3 DNA sequence: TGTGCCTGGAGTGTAGGGGCAGGGTCTTCACCCCTCCACTTT.

The chain carries TRBV2 and TRBJ2-6, with D perhaps matching TRBD2 (5 bases). The CDR3 runs to 14 residues. Trimming shortened V by 5 bases and J by 2 bases, and 7 bases separated the two germline ends. CDR1 SNHLY and CDR2 FYNNEI come from the germline V gene. CDR3 protein: CASSLAPGANVLTF. The CDR3 DNA sequence: TGTGCCAGCAGTTTAGCGCCTGGGGCCAACGTCCTGACTTTC.

The chain is built from TRBV28 and TRBJ1-5; D gene uncertain. CDR3 size: 15 residues. The ends were cut back, 3 bases at V and 2 bases at J, with 11 bases in the middle. Germline V gives CDR1 MDHEN, CDR2 SYDVKM. DNA for the CDR3: TGTGCCAGCAGTTTCGGGGTTAGGGGCAATCAGCCCCAGCATTTT. Amino acid sequence: CASSFGVRGNQPQHF.

V and J are TRBV28 and TRBJ1-1; D is possibly TRBD1 (6 bases). The CDR3 sequence is 15 residues long. The V end lost 6 bases, the J end lost 1 base, and 15 bases lay between the germline ends. Per germline, CDR1 MDHEN and CDR2 SYDVKM. The CDR3 reads CASRPTTGRNTEAFF. CDR3 DNA: TGTGCCAGCAGACCAACGACAGGCCGGAACACTGAAGCTTTCTTT.

Note on this clone: The missing conserved phenylalanine or tryptophan at the end of this CDR3 makes a read error likely. The limits of the CDR3 on the DNA are not certain, so only TCRdb's listed CDR3 is given. This chain joins TRBV6-1 and TRBJ2-7; the table gives TRBD1 as D, unverified against the DNA. The CDR3 length is 13 residues, termini included. Per the germline V gene, CDR1 is MNHNS and CDR2 is SASEGT. The CDR3 region is CASSEGAGTSTLS.

V usage is TRBV19 and J usage is TRBJ2-1; 9 bases line up with TRBD2. V lost 5 bases, J lost 8 bases, and 13 bases stayed unmatched. Germline CDR1 LNHDA, CDR2 SQIVND (reference sequence). The CDR3 runs to 16 residues. The CDR3 nucleotides are TGTGCCAGTAGTCTAGGACTAGCGACCGCCGGGGATGAGCAGTTCTTC. Encoded protein: CASSLGLATAGDEQFF.

The count of this clone is one. The chain carries TRBV28 and TRBJ2-3; D remains unclear. This CDR3 comprises 14 residues. The V end lost 4 bases, the J end lost 2 bases, and 10 bases lay between the germline ends. Germline CDR1 reads MDHEN; CDR2 reads SYDVKM. CDR3 DNA sequence: TGTGCCAGCAGTTATGGCGGAACCACAGATACGCAGTATTTT. Protein product: CASSYGGTTDTQYF.

The chain has TRBV28 and TRBJ2-1; 10 nucleotides agree with TRBD2. Germline CDR1 MDHEN, CDR2 SYDVKM. V dropped 4 bases and J dropped 15; count of bases not matched to a gene: 21. CDR3 length: 17 amino acids. CDR3 nucleotide sequence: TGTGCCAGCAGTTCCAACCCGCCGGGACTAGCGCCCTCAAACCGGTTCTTC. Protein sequence: CASSSNPPGLAPSNRFF. The complete variable domain, with remaining parts taken from reference TRBV28 and TRBJ2-1, reads DVKVTQSSRYLVKRTGEKVFLECVQDMDHENMFWYRQDPGLGLRLIYFSYDVKMKEKGDIPEGYSVSREKKERFSLILESASTNQTSMYLCASSSNPPGLAPSNRFFGPGTRLTVL.

The chain is built from TRBV7-3 and TRBJ1-1; TRBD1 matches at 9 bases. Trimming took 3 bases from V and 3 from J; bases not matched to a gene: 5. Germline V gene data show CDR1 as SGHTA and CDR2 as FQGTGA. The CDR3 runs to 15 residues. The CDR3 bases are TGTGCCAGCAGCTTGGGGACAGGGTACGACACTGAAGCTTTCTTT. Encoded protein: CASSLGTGYDTEAFF.

Comment on this clone: Relative to the germline gene, one junction end is altered; a read error may explain this. The V gene is TRBV6-1, the J gene TRBJ2-5; TRBD1 is a possible D gene (5 bases). The germline gives CDR1 MNHNS, CDR2 SASEGT. This CDR3 spans 13 amino acids. Here the CDR3 reads CASSVASREGPDF. The DNA for the CDR3 is TGTGCCAGCAGTGTGGCGAGCAGGGAAGGTCCTGACTTC.

The chain's CDR3 is CASSFSGQGSYEQYF. DNA of the CDR3: TGTGCCAGCAGTTTTTCGGGACAGGGCTCCTACGAGCAGTACTTC. This chain uses TRBV28 with TRBJ2-7, with 9 bases that match TRBD1. This CDR3 is built from 15 residues. Germline CDR1 reads MDHEN; CDR2 reads SYDVKM. The trim removed 3 bases at V and 0 bases at J, leaving 3 bases unmatched.

This chain uses TRBV9 with TRBJ2-1, with a weak D call TRBD2 (5 bases). The V gene's germline CDR1 is SGDLS and CDR2 YYNGEE. CDR3 length: 13 amino acids. The V end was cut by 3 bases, the J end by 6 bases, with 10 bases between. The CDR3 is CASSAERANEQFF. DNA of the CDR3: TGTGCCAGCAGCGCCGAGAGGGCCAATGAGCAGTTCTTC.